The rows below give T cell receptor beta chains drawn from one sample of a study of shared clonotypes between healthy human individuals. Profiling relied on immunoSEQ multiplex PCR, and the TCRdb table lists in-frame clones only, not all of them. This sample has more than 1.2 million clones, with approximately 98.5% found just once. Sequencing was carried out using naive CD4+ T cells sorted from blood. These TCRs come from a man aged 25 to 40 in good health. The CDR3 runs from the conserved cysteine through the conserved F or W. Each record gives: V gene, clone size, D gene, J gene, CDR3 protein, CDR3 DNA. D genes are given only for firm matches. The listing skips clone size in some rows; elsewhere it reads once, few, many or a size class.

V gene: TRBV7-2; clone size: NA; D gene: NA; J gene: TRBJ2-3; CDR3 protein: CASSLIRDGTQYF; CDR3 DNA: TGTGCCAGCAGCTTGATCAGGGACGGTACGCAGTATTTT
V gene: TRBV25-1; clone size: NA; D gene: TRBD2; J gene: TRBJ2-7; CDR3 protein: CASSDRGWSGRYEQYF; CDR3 DNA: TGTGCCAGCAGTGACCGCGGTTGGAGCGGGAGGTACGAGCAGTACTTC
V gene: TRBV5-1; clone size: NA; D gene: TRBD2; J gene: TRBJ2-2; CDR3 protein: CASSRTSVNTGELFF; CDR3 DNA: TGCGCCAGCAGCAGGACTAGCGTGAACACCGGGGAGCTGTTTTTT
V gene: TRBV9; clone size: NA; D gene: NA; J gene: TRBJ1-4; CDR3 protein: CASSSAKNNEKLFF; CDR3 DNA: TGTGCCAGCAGCTCTGCTAAAAATAATGAAAAACTGTTTTTT
V gene: TRBV18; clone size: once; D gene: TRBD1; J gene: TRBJ1-1; CDR3 protein: CASSPGQGPNTEAFF; CDR3 DNA: TGTGCCAGCTCACCGGGACAGGGCCCGAACACTGAAGCTTTCTTT
V gene: TRBV5-1; clone size: NA; D gene: NA; J gene: TRBJ1-4; CDR3 protein: CASSLQGSNEKLFF; CDR3 DNA: TGCGCCAGCAGCTTGCAAGGGAGTAATGAAAAACTGTTTTTT
V gene: TRBV9; clone size: NA; D gene: TRBD2; J gene: TRBJ2-1; CDR3 protein: CASSVAPSGRIHEQFF; CDR3 DNA: TGTGCCAGCAGCGTGGCCCCTAGCGGGAGAATACATGAGCAGTTCTTC
V gene: TRBV30; clone size: NA; D gene: TRBD1; J gene: TRBJ2-1; CDR3 protein: CAWSERQGNEQFF; CDR3 DNA: TGTGCCTGGAGTGAGCGACAGGGAAATGAGCAGTTCTTC
V gene: TRBV19; clone size: NA; D gene: NA; J gene: TRBJ1-5; CDR3 protein: CASSTRGLSNQPQHF; CDR3 DNA: TGTGCCAGTAGTACAAGAGGGCTTTCAAACCAGCCCCAGCATTTT
V gene: TRBV2; clone size: once; D gene: NA; J gene: TRBJ2-7; CDR3 protein: CASTYGPNYEQYF; CDR3 DNA: TGTGCCAGCACCTACGGACCGAACTACGAGCAGTACTTC
V gene: TRBV2; clone size: NA; D gene: TRBD1; J gene: TRBJ1-2; CDR3 protein: CASSAGGQAYGYTF; CDR3 DNA: TGTGCCAGCAGTGCGGGGGGACAGGCCTATGGCTACACCTTC
V gene: TRBV6-4; clone size: NA; D gene: NA; J gene: TRBJ1-1; CDR3 protein: CASSANGLNTEAFF; CDR3 DNA: TGTGCCAGCAGTGCCAATGGTCTTAACACTGAAGCTTTCTTT
V gene: TRBV6-5; clone size: NA; D gene: NA; J gene: TRBJ2-7; CDR3 protein: CASRHPGASYEQYF; CDR3 DNA: TGTGCCAGCAGACATCCCGGGGCTTCCTACGAGCAGTACTTC
V gene: TRBV5-1; clone size: NA; D gene: NA; J gene: TRBJ2-7; CDR3 protein: CASSLGVSSETTYEQYF; CDR3 DNA: TGCGCCAGCAGCCTCGGCGTTTCTAGCGAAACAACCTACGAGCAGTACTTC
V gene: TRBV9; clone size: NA; D gene: TRBD2; J gene: TRBJ2-7; CDR3 protein: CASSIGLAENSYEQYF; CDR3 DNA: TGTGCCAGCAGCATTGGACTAGCGGAGAACTCCTACGAGCAGTACTTC
V gene: TRBV5-4; clone size: NA; D gene: NA; J gene: TRBJ2-2; CDR3 protein: CASSQLPGELFF; CDR3 DNA: TGTGCCAGCAGCCAACTTCCTGGGGAGCTGTTTTTT
V gene: TRBV7-2; clone size: NA; D gene: NA; J gene: TRBJ1-1; CDR3 protein: CASSLSRAGGAVNTEAFF; CDR3 DNA: TGTGCCAGCAGCTTATCACGAGCGGGGGGCGCGGTGAACACTGAAGCTTTCTTT
V gene: TRBV19; clone size: once; D gene: NA; J gene: TRBJ2-1; CDR3 protein: CASSIGRGSSYNEQFF; CDR3 DNA: TGTGCCAGTAGTATAGGCAGGGGAAGCTCCTACAATGAGCAGTTCTTC
V gene: TRBV19; clone size: NA; D gene: TRBD2; J gene: TRBJ2-1; CDR3 protein: CASSTLRTSGSYNEQFF; CDR3 DNA: TGTGCCAGTAGTACCCTCCGGACTAGCGGCTCCTACAATGAGCAGTTCTTC
V gene: TRBV10-3; clone size: NA; D gene: TRBD2; J gene: TRBJ2-1; CDR3 protein: CAISEPSGRGYEQFF; CDR3 DNA: TGTGCCATCAGTGAGCCGAGCGGGAGGGGGTATGAGCAGTTCTTC
V gene: TRBV2; clone size: NA; D gene: TRBD2; J gene: TRBJ2-2; CDR3 protein: CASSNPGLAANTGELFF; CDR3 DNA: TGTGCCAGCAGTAACCCGGGACTAGCGGCGAACACCGGGGAGCTGTTTTTT
V gene: TRBV5-1; clone size: NA; D gene: TRBD2; J gene: TRBJ2-1; CDR3 protein: CASSSHTSAKSYNEQFF; CDR3 DNA: TGCGCCAGCAGCTCTCATACTAGCGCCAAATCCTACAATGAGCAGTTCTTC
V gene: TRBV29-1; clone size: NA; D gene: NA; J gene: TRBJ1-1; CDR3 protein: CSVETGQATEAFF; CDR3 DNA: TGCAGCGTTGAAACTGGGCAGGCCACTGAAGCTTTCTTT
V gene: TRBV18; clone size: NA; D gene: TRBD2; J gene: TRBJ2-4; CDR3 protein: CASSPLGLAGANIQYF; CDR3 DNA: TGTGCCAGCTCACCTCTCGGACTAGCGGGAGCCAACATTCAGTACTTC
V gene: TRBV7-9; clone size: NA; D gene: NA; J gene: TRBJ2-5; CDR3 protein: CASSTRIETQYF; CDR3 DNA: TGTGCCAGCAGCACCCGAATAGAGACCCAGTACTTC
V gene: TRBV4-3; clone size: NA; D gene: TRBD2; J gene: TRBJ2-2; CDR3 protein: CASSPHPGGIAGAGELFF; CDR3 DNA: TGCGCCAGCAGCCCGCACCCCGGCGGGATAGCGGGAGCCGGGGAGCTGTTTTTT
V gene: TRBV7-2; clone size: NA; D gene: NA; J gene: TRBJ2-3; CDR3 protein: CASSLYLDADTQYF; CDR3 DNA: TGTGCCAGCAGCTTGTATCTAGACGCAGATACGCAGTATTTT
V gene: TRBV7-9; clone size: NA; D gene: TRBD1; J gene: TRBJ1-5; CDR3 protein: CASSPGQGHQPQHF; CDR3 DNA: TGTGCCAGCAGCCCGGGACAGGGCCATCAGCCCCAGCATTTT
V gene: TRBV25-1; clone size: NA; D gene: TRBD2; J gene: TRBJ2-1; CDR3 protein: CASSASGLAGGRGEQFF; CDR3 DNA: TGTGCCAGCAGTGCCTCGGGACTAGCGGGAGGCCGGGGTGAGCAGTTCTTC
V gene: TRBV10-3; clone size: NA; D gene: NA; J gene: TRBJ1-2; CDR3 protein: CAISSGTNIRGYTF; CDR3 DNA: TGTGCCATCAGCTCCGGGACAAACATCCGGGGCTACACCTTC
V gene: TRBV2; clone size: NA; D gene: NA; J gene: TRBJ2-1; CDR3 protein: CASSVAPSYNEQFF; CDR3 DNA: TGTGCCAGCAGTGTAGCGCCCTCCTACAATGAGCAGTTCTTC
V gene: TRBV9; clone size: NA; D gene: TRBD2; J gene: TRBJ2-5; CDR3 protein: CASSVDVSGGLQETQYF; CDR3 DNA: TGTGCCAGCAGCGTAGATGTTAGCGGGGGACTACAAGAGACCCAGTACTTC
V gene: TRBV9; clone size: NA; D gene: NA; J gene: TRBJ1-5; CDR3 protein: CASSPGGGPQHF; CDR3 DNA: TGTGCCAGCTCCCCGGGAGGCGGGCCCCAGCATTTT
V gene: TRBV5-5; clone size: once; D gene: TRBD2; J gene: TRBJ2-1; CDR3 protein: CASTYGWGLDTRNEQFF; CDR3 DNA: TGTGCCAGCACCTACGGGTGGGGACTAGATACCCGCAATGAGCAGTTCTTC
V gene: TRBV18; clone size: once; D gene: TRBD2; J gene: TRBJ2-1; CDR3 protein: CASSPSEREFNEQFF; CDR3 DNA: TGTGCCAGCTCACCGAGCGAGCGGGAGTTCAATGAGCAGTTCTTC
V gene: TRBV9; clone size: once; D gene: NA; J gene: TRBJ2-7; CDR3 protein: CASSVGGRGTYEQYF; CDR3 DNA: TGTGCCAGCAGCGTAGGAGGGAGGGGGACCTACGAGCAGTACTTC
V gene: TRBV7-8; clone size: NA; D gene: NA; J gene: TRBJ1-5; CDR3 protein: CASSPETSIPQHF; CDR3 DNA: TGTGCCAGCAGTCCCGAGACAAGCATCCCCCAGCATTTT
V gene: TRBV7-9; clone size: NA; D gene: NA; J gene: TRBJ2-5; CDR3 protein: CASSLAGGGTQYF; CDR3 DNA: TGTGCCAGCAGCTTAGCGGGAGGCGGGACCCAGTACTTC
V gene: TRBV29-1; clone size: NA; D gene: NA; J gene: TRBJ2-7; CDR3 protein: CSVGDGSYEQYF; CDR3 DNA: TGCAGCGTGGGGGACGGTTCCTACGAGCAGTACTTC
V gene: TRBV5-4; clone size: NA; D gene: NA; J gene: TRBJ1-1; CDR3 protein: CASSFGRGTSNTEAFF; CDR3 DNA: TGTGCCAGCAGCTTCGGACGGGGGACTTCGAACACTGAAGCTTTCTTT
V gene: TRBV7-2; clone size: NA; D gene: TRBD2; J gene: TRBJ2-7; CDR3 protein: CASSLPLLLAGGRYEQYF; CDR3 DNA: TGTGCCAGCAGCTTACCCCTCCTACTAGCGGGAGGGCGGTACGAGCAGTACTTC
V gene: TRBV7-2; clone size: NA; D gene: TRBD2; J gene: TRBJ2-3; CDR3 protein: CASSLGLGSPSTDTQYF; CDR3 DNA: TGTGCCAGCAGCTTGGGACTAGGGAGTCCTAGCACAGATACGCAGTATTTT
V gene: TRBV9; clone size: NA; D gene: NA; J gene: TRBJ2-1; CDR3 protein: CASSANTGTGIVEQFF; CDR3 DNA: TGTGCCAGCAGCGCGAACACCGGGACGGGGATCGTTGAGCAGTTCTTC
V gene: TRBV4-3; clone size: NA; D gene: NA; J gene: TRBJ2-3; CDR3 protein: CASSQESGETDTQYF; CDR3 DNA: TGCGCCAGCAGCCAAGAGTCGGGAGAAACAGATACGCAGTATTTT
V gene: TRBV30; clone size: NA; D gene: TRBD1; J gene: TRBJ2-1; CDR3 protein: CAWRVGTGAYNEQFF; CDR3 DNA: TGTGCCTGGAGAGTTGGGACAGGGGCCTACAATGAGCAGTTCTTC
V gene: TRBV18; clone size: NA; D gene: TRBD1; J gene: TRBJ1-5; CDR3 protein: CASSPGQSNQPQHF; CDR3 DNA: TGTGCCAGCTCACCGGGACAGAGCAATCAGCCCCAGCATTTT
V gene: TRBV15; clone size: NA; D gene: TRBD1; J gene: TRBJ2-1; CDR3 protein: CATSRDVRTGLHNEQFF; CDR3 DNA: TGTGCCACCAGCAGAGATGTGCGGACAGGTTTGCACAATGAGCAGTTCTTC
V gene: TRBV6-1; clone size: once; D gene: NA; J gene: TRBJ1-5; CDR3 protein: CASSAAGWGGNQPQHF; CDR3 DNA: TGTGCCAGCAGTGCCGCAGGGTGGGGAGGCAATCAGCCCCAGCATTTT
V gene: TRBV4-2; clone size: NA; D gene: NA; J gene: TRBJ2-6; CDR3 protein: CASSQDGTSGANVLTF; CDR3 DNA: TGTGCCAGCAGCCAAGATGGCACTTCAGGGGCCAACGTCCTGACTTTC
V gene: TRBV7-6; clone size: NA; D gene: NA; J gene: TRBJ2-7; CDR3 protein: CASSLGSGGPSYEQYF; CDR3 DNA: TGTGCCAGCAGCTTAGGTTCGGGCGGGCCCTCCTACGAGCAGTACTTC
V gene: TRBV9; clone size: NA; D gene: NA; J gene: TRBJ2-2; CDR3 protein: CASSVASGPGELFF; CDR3 DNA: TGTGCCAGCAGCGTAGCCTCGGGGCCCGGGGAGCTGTTTTTT